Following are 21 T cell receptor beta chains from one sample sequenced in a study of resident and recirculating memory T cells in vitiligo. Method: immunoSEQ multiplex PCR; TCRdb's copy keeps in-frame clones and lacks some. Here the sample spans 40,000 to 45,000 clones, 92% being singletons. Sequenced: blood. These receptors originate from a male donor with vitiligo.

The CDR3 is CASSQRILAGGPSEQFF. Written as DNA, the CDR3 is TGTGCCAGCAGCCAAAGAATCCTAGCGGGGGGCCCCAGTGAGCAGTTCTTC. The V gene is TRBV14, the J gene TRBJ2-1, with 11 positions matching TRBD2. J was trimmed by 9 bases and V by 2 bases; bases with no gene match: 12. This CDR3 is 17 amino acids long. Germline V gene lookup returns CDR1 SGHDN and CDR2 FVKESK.

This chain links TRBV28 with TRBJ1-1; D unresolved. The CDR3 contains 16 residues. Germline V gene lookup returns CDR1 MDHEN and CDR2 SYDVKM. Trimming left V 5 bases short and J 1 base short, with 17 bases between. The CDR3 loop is CASSPPRGSSNTEAFF. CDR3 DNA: TGTGCCAGCAGTCCCCCCCGAGGAAGCTCGAACACTGAAGCTTTCTTT.

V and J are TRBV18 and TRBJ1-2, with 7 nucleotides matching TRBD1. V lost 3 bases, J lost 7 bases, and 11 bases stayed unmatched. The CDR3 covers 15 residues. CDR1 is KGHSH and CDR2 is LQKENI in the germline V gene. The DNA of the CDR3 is TGTGCCAGCTCACCCTCCGACAGGGTCGATAGTGGCTACACCTTC. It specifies CASSPSDRVDSGYTF.

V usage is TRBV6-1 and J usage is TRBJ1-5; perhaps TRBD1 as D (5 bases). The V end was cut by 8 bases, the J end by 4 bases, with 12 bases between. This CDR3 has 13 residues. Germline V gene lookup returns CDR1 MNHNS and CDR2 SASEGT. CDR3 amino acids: CASSRQPNQPQHF. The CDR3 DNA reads TGTGCCAGCTCTAGACAGCCTAATCAGCCCCAGCATTTT.

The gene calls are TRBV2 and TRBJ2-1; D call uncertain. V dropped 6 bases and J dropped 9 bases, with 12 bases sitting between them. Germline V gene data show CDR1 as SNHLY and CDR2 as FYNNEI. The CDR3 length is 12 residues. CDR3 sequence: CASSAPVSEQFF. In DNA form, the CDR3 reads TGTGCCAGCAGCGCCCCGGTGAGTGAGCAGTTCTTC.

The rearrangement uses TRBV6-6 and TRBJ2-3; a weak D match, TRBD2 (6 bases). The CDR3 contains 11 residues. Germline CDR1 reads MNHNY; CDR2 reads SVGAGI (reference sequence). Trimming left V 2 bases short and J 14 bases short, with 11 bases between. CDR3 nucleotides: TGTGCCAGCAGTTACGGCGGGGTTTCGTATTTT. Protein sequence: CASSYGGVSYF.

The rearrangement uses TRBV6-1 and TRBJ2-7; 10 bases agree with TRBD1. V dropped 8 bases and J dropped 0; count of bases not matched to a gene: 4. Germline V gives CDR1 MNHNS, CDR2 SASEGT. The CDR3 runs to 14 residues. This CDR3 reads CASYGTGDSYEQYF. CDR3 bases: TGTGCCAGCTACGGGACAGGGGACTCCTACGAGCAGTACTTC.

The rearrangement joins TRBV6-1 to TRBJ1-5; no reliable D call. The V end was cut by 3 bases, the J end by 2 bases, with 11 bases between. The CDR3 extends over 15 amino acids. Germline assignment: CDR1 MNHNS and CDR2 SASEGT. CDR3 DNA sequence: TGTGCCAGCAGTGAGGACTCGGGTGGCAATCAGCCCCAGCATTTT. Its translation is CASSEDSGGNQPQHF.

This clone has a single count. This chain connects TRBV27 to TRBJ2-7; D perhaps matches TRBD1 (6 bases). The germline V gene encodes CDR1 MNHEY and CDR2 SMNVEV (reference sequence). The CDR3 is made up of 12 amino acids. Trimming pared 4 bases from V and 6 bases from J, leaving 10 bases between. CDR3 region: CASSSQDSEQYF. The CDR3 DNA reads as TGTGCCAGCAGTTCCCAGGACAGCGAGCAGTACTTC.

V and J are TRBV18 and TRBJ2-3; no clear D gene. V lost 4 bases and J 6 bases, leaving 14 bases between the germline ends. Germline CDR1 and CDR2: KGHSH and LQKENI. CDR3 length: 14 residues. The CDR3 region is CASSLIRNLDTQYF. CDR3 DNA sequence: TGTGCCAGCTCACTCATCAGGAATCTGGATACGCAGTATTTT.

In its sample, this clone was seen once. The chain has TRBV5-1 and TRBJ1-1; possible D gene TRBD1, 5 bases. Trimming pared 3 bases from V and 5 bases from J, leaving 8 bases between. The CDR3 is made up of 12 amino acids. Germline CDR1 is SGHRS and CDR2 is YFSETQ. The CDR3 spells CASSWGGTEAFF. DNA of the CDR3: TGCGCCAGCAGCTGGGGGGGGACTGAAGCTTTCTTT.

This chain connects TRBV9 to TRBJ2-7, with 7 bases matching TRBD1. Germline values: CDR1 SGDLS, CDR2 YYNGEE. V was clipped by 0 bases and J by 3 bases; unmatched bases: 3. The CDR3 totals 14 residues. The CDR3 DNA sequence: TGTGCCAGCAGCGTAGCGGGACAGAGCTACGAGCAGTACTTC. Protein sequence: CASSVAGQSYEQYF.

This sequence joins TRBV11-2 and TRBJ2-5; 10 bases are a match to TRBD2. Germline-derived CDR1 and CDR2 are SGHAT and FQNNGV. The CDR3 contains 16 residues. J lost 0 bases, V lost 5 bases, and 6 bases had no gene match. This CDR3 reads CASSPGLARYQETQYF. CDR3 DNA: TGTGCCAGCAGCCCGGGACTAGCGAGGTACCAAGAGACCCAGTACTTC.

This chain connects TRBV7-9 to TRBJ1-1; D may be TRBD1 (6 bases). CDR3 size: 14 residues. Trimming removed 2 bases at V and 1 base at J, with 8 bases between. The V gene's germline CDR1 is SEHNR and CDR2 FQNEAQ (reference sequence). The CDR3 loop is CASSLQTGNTEAFF. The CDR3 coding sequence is TGTGCCAGCAGCTTACAGACAGGGAACACTGAAGCTTTCTTT.

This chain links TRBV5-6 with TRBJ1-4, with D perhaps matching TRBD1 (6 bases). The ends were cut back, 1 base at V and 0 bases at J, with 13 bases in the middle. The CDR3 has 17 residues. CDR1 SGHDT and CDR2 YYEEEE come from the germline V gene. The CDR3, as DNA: TGTGCCAGCAGCTTGCGACAGGCCATTGCAACTAATGAAAAACTGTTTTTT. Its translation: CASSLRQAIATNEKLFF.

DNA for the CDR3: TGTGCCAGCAGCTTACAGGTCTCGCTTTATTACGAGCAGTACTTC. It is translated as CASSLQVSLYYEQYF. The V gene is TRBV5-5, the J gene TRBJ2-7, with D perhaps matching TRBD1 (5 bases). The ends were cut back, 2 bases at V and 4 bases at J, with 16 bases in the middle. Germline V lookup: CDR1 SGHKS, CDR2 YYEKEE (reference sequence). This CDR3 spans 15 amino acids.

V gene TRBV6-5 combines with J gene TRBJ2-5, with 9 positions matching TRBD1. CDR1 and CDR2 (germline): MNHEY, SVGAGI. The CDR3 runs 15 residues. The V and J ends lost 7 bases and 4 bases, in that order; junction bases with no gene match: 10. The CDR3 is CASTPRTGVRETQYF. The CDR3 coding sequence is TGTGCCAGCACCCCCCGGACAGGGGTCCGAGAGACCCAGTACTTC.

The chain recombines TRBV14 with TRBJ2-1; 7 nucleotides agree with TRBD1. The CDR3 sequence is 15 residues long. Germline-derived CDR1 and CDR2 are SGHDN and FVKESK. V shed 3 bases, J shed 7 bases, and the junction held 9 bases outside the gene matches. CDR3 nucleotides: TGTGCCAGCAGCCAGTTGAGGACAGGCGAAAATGAGCAGTTCTTC. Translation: CASSQLRTGENEQFF.

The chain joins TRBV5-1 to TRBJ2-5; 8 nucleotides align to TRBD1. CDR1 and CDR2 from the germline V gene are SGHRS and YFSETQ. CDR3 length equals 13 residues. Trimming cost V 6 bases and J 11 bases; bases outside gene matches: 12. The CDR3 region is CASNRGAGEEQYF. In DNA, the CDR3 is TGCGCCAGCAACAGGGGGGCCGGGGAGGAACAGTACTTC.

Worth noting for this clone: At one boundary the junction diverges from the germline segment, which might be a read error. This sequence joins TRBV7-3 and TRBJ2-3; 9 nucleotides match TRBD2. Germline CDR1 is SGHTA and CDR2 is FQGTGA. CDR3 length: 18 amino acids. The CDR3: CASSHRPLAGPSRDTQYF. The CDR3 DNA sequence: TGTGCCAGCAGCCACCGCCCCCTAGCGGGGCCGAGCAGAGATACGCAGTATTTT.

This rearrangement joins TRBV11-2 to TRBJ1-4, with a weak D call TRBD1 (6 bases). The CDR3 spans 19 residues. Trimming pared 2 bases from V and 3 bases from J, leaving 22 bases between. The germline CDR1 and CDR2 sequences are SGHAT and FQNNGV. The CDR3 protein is CASSLSKRGGVGANEKLFF. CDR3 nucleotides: TGTGCCAGCAGCTTATCTAAGAGGGGGGGTGTTGGGGCTAATGAAAAACTGTTTTTT. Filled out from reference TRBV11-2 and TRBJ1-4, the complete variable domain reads EAGVAQSPRYKIIEKRQSVAFWCNPISGHATLYWYQQILGQGPKLLIQFQNNGVVDDSQLPKDRFSAERLKGVDSTLKIQPAKLEDSAVYLCASSLSKRGGVGANEKLFFGSGTQLSVL.